The 21 T cell receptor beta chains below come from one sample, sequenced in a study of PD-L1 blockade in urothelial cancer (dated by TCRdb to about 2017). Library preparation used the immunoSEQ multiplex PCR assay. The table comes from immuneACCESS by way of TCRdb, which keeps in-frame sequences with V and J called. Part of the clones is missing from these tables; in studies checked, under half for an unresolved V gene and the rest for unknown reasons. A total of about 51,000 clones appear in this sample, about 90% of them only once. The leading ten clones occupy approximately 16% of the sample. Material: PBMCs, obtained around atezolizumab (anti-PD-L1) treatment. The receptors come from a man in his sixties with urothelial cancer.

The chain carries TRBV7-3 and TRBJ2-1; D call uncertain. This CDR3 contains 15 residues. V lost 4 bases to trimming and J lost 4 bases, with 14 bases between them. The germline gives CDR1 SGHTA, CDR2 FQGTGA. This chain's CDR3 is CASSSDARIYNEQFF. CDR3 DNA: TGTGCCAGCAGCTCAGACGCCAGGATTTACAATGAGCAGTTCTTC.

The genes are TRBV23-1 and TRBJ1-5; the match to TRBD1 covers 8 bases. TRBV23-1 is marked as an open reading frame, function uncertain. CDR3 size: 15 residues. Trimming at V came to 5 bases and at J to 2 bases, leaving 5 bases not matched to a gene. The CDR3 DNA follows: TGCGCCAGCAGTTTCGGACAGGGAGGCAATCAGCCCCAGCATTTT. Encoded protein: CASSFGQGGNQPQHF.

The chain employs TRBV15 and TRBJ2-7; a weak D match, TRBD2 (6 bases). Germline V gene sequence: CDR1 LNHNV, CDR2 YYDKDF (reference sequence). This CDR3 has 13 amino acids. V was clipped by 3 bases and J by 3 bases, with 9 bases between them. CDR3 in amino acids: CATSSGSYYEQYF. The CDR3 nucleotides read TGTGCCACCAGCAGCGGGAGCTACTACGAGCAGTACTTC.

The V call is TRBV6-6, the J call TRBJ1-5; D ambiguous. Germline values: CDR1 MNHNY, CDR2 SVGAGI (reference sequence). V gave up 6 bases and J gave up 3 bases, with 12 bases separating them. This CDR3 contains 14 residues. As DNA, the CDR3 is TGTGCCAGCAGCCACCGGGTAAACAATCAGCCCCAGCATTTT. Protein product: CASSHRVNNQPQHF.

The chain combines TRBV27 with TRBJ2-7, with 7 bases matching TRBD1. The CDR3 is 15 amino acids. CDR1 is MNHEY and CDR2 is SMNVEV in the germline V gene (reference sequence). V lost 6 bases, J lost 1 base, and 9 bases stayed unmatched. CDR3 sequence reads: CASRLKGRGSYEQYF. The CDR3, as DNA: TGTGCCAGCAGACTGAAGGGCAGGGGGTCCTACGAGCAGTACTTC.

The genes are TRBV11-2 and TRBJ1-2; TRBD1 matches at 7 bases. Germline loops: CDR1 SGHAT, CDR2 FQNNGV. The CDR3 covers 13 residues. Trimming at V came to 5 bases and at J to 5 bases, leaving 5 bases not matched to a gene. CDR3 region: CASSREQGYGYTF. In DNA, the CDR3 is TGTGCCAGCAGCCGCGAACAGGGGTATGGCTACACCTTC.

The chain employs TRBV5-5 and TRBJ2-1; TRBD2 aligns across 7 bases. CDR3 size: 15 residues. Germline CDR1 and CDR2: SGHKS and YYEKEE (reference sequence). V shed 4 bases and J 2 bases; nucleotides not matched to a gene: 6. CDR3 amino acids: CASSPEAGTYNEQFF. CDR3 DNA sequence: TGTGCCAGCAGCCCTGAAGCGGGAACCTACAATGAGCAGTTCTTC. Full variable domain (missing parts from reference TRBV5-5 and TRBJ2-1): DAGVTQSPTHLIKTRGQQVTLRCSPISGHKSVSWYQQVLGQGPQFIFQYYEKEERGRGNFPDRFSARQFPNYSSELNVNALLLGDSALYLCASSPEAGTYNEQFFGPGTRLTVL.

The chain joins TRBV9 to TRBJ2-1, with TRBD2 matching 9 bases. The CDR3 sequence is 15 residues long. J was trimmed by 9 bases and V by 0 bases; bases with no gene match: 7. CDR1 is SGDLS and CDR2 is YYNGEE in the germline V gene. CDR3 DNA sequence: TGTGCCAGCAGCGTAGGTCTAGCGGGGAGCGGTGAGCAGTTCTTC. This translates into CASSVGLAGSGEQFF.

This chain links TRBV27 with TRBJ1-2; tentative D call: TRBD1 (5 bases). V was pared by 6 bases and J by 8 bases, with 10 bases between. CDR1 and CDR2 (germline): MNHEY, SMNVEV (reference sequence). There are 11 residues in the CDR3. The CDR3 here is CASSQGRGYTF. The CDR3 DNA reads as TGTGCCAGCAGCCAGGGCCGGGGCTACACCTTC.

Only a few counts were recorded for this clone. This sequence joins TRBV11-2 and TRBJ2-7; maybe TRBD1 (5 bases). CDR3 length: 12 amino acids. CDR1 and CDR2 (germline): SGHAT, FQNNGV. The V end was cut by 5 bases, the J end by 6 bases, with 11 bases between. CDR3 coding DNA: TGTGCCAGCAGCATCTTACAGGTCGAGCAGTACTTC. Residues: CASSILQVEQYF.

V gene TRBV4-1 combines with J gene TRBJ1-1, with TRBD1 as a possible D gene (6 bases). V was clipped by 5 bases and J by 4 bases, with 11 bases between them. Germline V lookup: CDR1 MGHRA, CDR2 YSYEKL. This CDR3 has 13 residues. CDR3 nucleotide sequence: TGCGCCAGCAGCTACAGGGAAGTCACTGAAGCTTTCTTT. Translating it yields CASSYREVTEAFF.

V gene TRBV15 combines with J gene TRBJ2-5; 9 bases line up with TRBD1. From germline, CDR1 is LNHNV and CDR2 YYDKDF (reference sequence). There are 19 residues in the CDR3. The ends lost 0 bases at V and 5 bases at J; junction bases unmatched: 16. As DNA, the CDR3 is TGTGCCACCAGCAGAGAGGCGGAATTAACAGGGGGCAGAGAGGAGACCCAGTACTTC. Translated, it gives CATSREAELTGGREETQYF. The full variable domain, in which reference TRBV15 and TRBJ2-5 provide the parts outside the CDR3, is DAMVIQNPRYQVTQFGKPVTLSCSQTLNHNVMYWYQQKSSQAPKLLFHYYDKDFNNEADTPDNFQSRRPNTSFCFLDIRSPGLGDTAMYLCATSREAELTGGREETQYFGPGTRLLVL.

V gene TRBV5-6 combines with J gene TRBJ1-5, with TRBD1 as a possible D gene (6 bases). Trimming left V 3 bases short and J 1 base short, with 11 bases between. The CDR3 covers 15 residues. CDR1 is SGHDT and CDR2 is YYEEEE in the germline V gene. The CDR3 DNA follows: TGTGCCAGCAGCTCGAGGGACAAAAGCAATCAGCCCCAGCATTTT. Protein: CASSSRDKSNQPQHF.

The CDR3 loop is CASKTGNNSPLHF. For the CDR3, the DNA is TGTGCCAGTAAAACAGGGAATAATTCACCCCTCCACTTT. The chain is built from TRBV19 and TRBJ1-6; tentative D call: TRBD1 (6 bases). Germline values: CDR1 LNHDA, CDR2 SQIVND (reference sequence). This CDR3 has 13 amino acids. Trimming removed 7 bases from V and 5 bases from J, with 9 bases in between.

The rearrangement links TRBV9 to TRBJ2-3, with TRBD1 matching over 7 bases. After removal of 2 bases from V and 8 bases from J, the junction contained 11 bases not matched to a gene. This CDR3 has 15 residues. Germline values: CDR1 SGDLS, CDR2 YYNGEE. In DNA, the CDR3 is TGTGCCAGCAGCGTGGCCGGGACAGCCCCCTTTACGCAGTATTTT. Its translation is CASSVAGTAPFTQYF.

The table lists this clone with a few counts. The chain is built from TRBV4-1 and TRBJ1-1; no clear D gene. The CDR3 contains 16 residues. V lost 2 bases, J lost 6 bases, and 19 bases lay in between. Germline assignment: CDR1 MGHRA and CDR2 YSYEKL. The DNA for the CDR3 is TGCGCCAGCAGCCAACCGGGATTCAAATTGGGAGCTGAAGCTTTCTTT. Protein product: CASSQPGFKLGAEAFF.

The table lists this clone with a count of one. The genes are TRBV2 and TRBJ2-3; TRBD2 agrees at 14 bases. With V trimmed by 5 bases and J by 5 bases, 3 bases remained unmatched. Germline loops: CDR1 SNHLY, CDR2 FYNNEI. The CDR3 contains 15 residues. CDR3 sequence reads: CASSWTSGGRDTQYF. The CDR3 nucleotides read TGTGCCAGCAGTTGGACTAGCGGGGGGCGAGATACGCAGTATTTT.

The chain links TRBV5-1 to TRBJ1-3; D is unclear. The CDR3 has 14 amino acids. The germline V gene encodes CDR1 SGHRS and CDR2 YFSETQ. Trimming removed 2 bases from V and 1 base from J, with 7 bases in between. CDR3 bases: TGCGCCAGCAGCTTCGAGGGATCTGGAAACACCATATATTTT. Translating it yields CASSFEGSGNTIYF. Using reference TRBV5-1 and TRBJ1-3 for the parts outside the CDR3, the full variable domain is KAGVTQTPRYLIKTRGQQVTLSCSPISGHRSVSWYQQTPGQGLQFLFEYFSETQRNKGNFPGRFSGRQFSNSRSEMNVSTLELGDSALYLCASSFEGSGNTIYFGEGSWLTVV.

The V gene is TRBV19, the J gene TRBJ2-3, with TRBD2 as a possible D gene (5 bases). The CDR3 totals 14 residues. V gave up 4 bases and J gave up 0 bases, with 8 bases separating them. CDR1 and CDR2 (germline): LNHDA, SQIVND (reference sequence). CDR3 in amino acids: CASSTGSSTDTQYF. The DNA of the CDR3 is TGTGCCAGTAGTACGGGGTCTAGCACAGATACGCAGTATTTT. Full variable domain (missing parts from reference TRBV19 and TRBJ2-3): DGGITQSPKYLFRKEGQNVTLSCEQNLNHDAMYWYRQDPGQGLRLIYYSQIVNDFQKGDIAEGYSVSREKKESFPLTVTSAQKNPTAFYLCASSTGSSTDTQYFGPGTRLTVL.

This chain uses TRBV23-1 with TRBJ2-5; 7 nucleotides agree with TRBD1. TRBV23-1 is sorted into the ORF group, with uncertain function. The V and J ends lost 0 bases and 5 bases, in that order; junction bases with no gene match: 9. The CDR3 extends over 16 amino acids. Here the CDR3 DNA reads TGCGCCAGCAGTCAATCGGGGCAGGGGGAAGTTGAGACCCAGTACTTC. Amino acids: CASSQSGQGEVETQYF.

This chain links TRBV5-6 with TRBJ1-2, with D uncertain. V lost 4 bases, J lost 8 bases, and 18 bases lay in between. In germline, CDR1 is SGHDT, CDR2 YYEEEE. This CDR3 has 14 amino acids. CDR3 bases: TGTGCCAGCAGCATTGGGAGTCGCTCTGAGGGCTACACCTTC. It specifies CASSIGSRSEGYTF.